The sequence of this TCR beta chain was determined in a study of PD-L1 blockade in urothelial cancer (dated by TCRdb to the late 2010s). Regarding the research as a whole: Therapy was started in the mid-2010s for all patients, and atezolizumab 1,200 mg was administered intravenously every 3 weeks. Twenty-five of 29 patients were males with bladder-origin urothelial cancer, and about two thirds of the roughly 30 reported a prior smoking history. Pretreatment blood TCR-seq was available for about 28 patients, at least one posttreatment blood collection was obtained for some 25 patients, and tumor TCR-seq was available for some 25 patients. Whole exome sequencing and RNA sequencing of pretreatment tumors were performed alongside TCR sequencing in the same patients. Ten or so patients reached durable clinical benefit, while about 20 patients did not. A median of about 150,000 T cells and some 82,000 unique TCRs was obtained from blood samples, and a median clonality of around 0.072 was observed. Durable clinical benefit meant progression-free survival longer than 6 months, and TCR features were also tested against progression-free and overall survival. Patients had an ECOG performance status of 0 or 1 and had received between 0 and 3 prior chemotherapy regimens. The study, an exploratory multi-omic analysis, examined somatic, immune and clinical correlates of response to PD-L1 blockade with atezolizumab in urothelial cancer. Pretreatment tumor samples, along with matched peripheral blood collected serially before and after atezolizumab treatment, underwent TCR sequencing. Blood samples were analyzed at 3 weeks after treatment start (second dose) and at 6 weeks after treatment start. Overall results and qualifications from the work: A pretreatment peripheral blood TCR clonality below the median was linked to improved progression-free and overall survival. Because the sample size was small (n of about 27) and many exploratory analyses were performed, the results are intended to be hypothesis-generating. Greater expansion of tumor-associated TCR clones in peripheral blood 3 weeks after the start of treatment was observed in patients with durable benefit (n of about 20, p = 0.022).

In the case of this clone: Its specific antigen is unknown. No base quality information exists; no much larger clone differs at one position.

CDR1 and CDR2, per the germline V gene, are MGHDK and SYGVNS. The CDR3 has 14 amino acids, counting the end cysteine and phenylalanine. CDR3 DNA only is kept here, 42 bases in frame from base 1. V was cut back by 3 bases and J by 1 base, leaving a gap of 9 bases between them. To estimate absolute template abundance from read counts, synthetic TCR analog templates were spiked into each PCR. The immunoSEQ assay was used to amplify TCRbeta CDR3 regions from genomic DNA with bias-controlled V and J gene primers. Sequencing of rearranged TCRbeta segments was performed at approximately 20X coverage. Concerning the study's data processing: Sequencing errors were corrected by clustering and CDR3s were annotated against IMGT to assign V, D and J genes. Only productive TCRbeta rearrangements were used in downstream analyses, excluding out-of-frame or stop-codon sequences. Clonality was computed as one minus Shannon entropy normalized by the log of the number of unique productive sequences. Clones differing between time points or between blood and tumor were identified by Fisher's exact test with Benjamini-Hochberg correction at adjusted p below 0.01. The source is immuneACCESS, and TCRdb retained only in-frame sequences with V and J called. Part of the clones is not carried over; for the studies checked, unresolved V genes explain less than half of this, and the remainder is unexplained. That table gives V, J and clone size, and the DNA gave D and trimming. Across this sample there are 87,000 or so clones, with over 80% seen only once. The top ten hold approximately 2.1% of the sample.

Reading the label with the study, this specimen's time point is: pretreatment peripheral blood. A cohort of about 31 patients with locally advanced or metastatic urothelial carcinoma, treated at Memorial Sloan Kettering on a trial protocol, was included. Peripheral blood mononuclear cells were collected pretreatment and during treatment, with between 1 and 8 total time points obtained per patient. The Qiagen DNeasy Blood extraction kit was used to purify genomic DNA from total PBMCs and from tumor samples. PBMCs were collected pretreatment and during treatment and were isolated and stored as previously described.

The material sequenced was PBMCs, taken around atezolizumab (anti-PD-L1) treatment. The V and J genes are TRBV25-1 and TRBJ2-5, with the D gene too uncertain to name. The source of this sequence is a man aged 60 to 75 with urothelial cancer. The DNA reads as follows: TGTGCCAGCAGTGAGTGGGCCAGCCAAGAGACCCAGTACTTC. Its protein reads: CASSEWASQETQYF.